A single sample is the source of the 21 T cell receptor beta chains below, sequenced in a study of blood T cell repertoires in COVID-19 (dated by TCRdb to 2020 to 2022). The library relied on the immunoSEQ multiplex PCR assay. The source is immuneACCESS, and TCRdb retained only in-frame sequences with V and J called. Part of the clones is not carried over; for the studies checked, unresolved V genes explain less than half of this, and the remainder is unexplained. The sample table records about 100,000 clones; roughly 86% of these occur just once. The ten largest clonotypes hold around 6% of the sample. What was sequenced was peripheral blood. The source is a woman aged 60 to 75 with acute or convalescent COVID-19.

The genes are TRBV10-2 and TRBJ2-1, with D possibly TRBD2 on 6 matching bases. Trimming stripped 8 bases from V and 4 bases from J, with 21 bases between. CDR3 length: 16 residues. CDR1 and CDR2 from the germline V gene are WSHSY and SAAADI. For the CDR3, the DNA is TGCGCCAGCCTAAAGGAAGGTGGAGGGGAGTACAATGAGCAGTTCTTC. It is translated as CASLKEGGGEYNEQFF.

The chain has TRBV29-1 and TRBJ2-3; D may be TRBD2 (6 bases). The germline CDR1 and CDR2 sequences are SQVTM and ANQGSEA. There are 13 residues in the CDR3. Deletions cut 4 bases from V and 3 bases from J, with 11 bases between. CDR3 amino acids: CSVGRGGTDTQYF. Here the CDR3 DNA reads TGCAGCGTTGGGAGGGGAGGAACAGATACGCAGTATTTT.

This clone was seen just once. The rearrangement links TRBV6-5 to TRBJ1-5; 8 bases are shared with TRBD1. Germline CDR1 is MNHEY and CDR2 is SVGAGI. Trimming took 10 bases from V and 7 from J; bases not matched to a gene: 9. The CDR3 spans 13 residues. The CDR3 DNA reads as TGTGCCACCTCGTCACAGGGGGACCAGCCCCAGCATTTT. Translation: CATSSQGDQPQHF.

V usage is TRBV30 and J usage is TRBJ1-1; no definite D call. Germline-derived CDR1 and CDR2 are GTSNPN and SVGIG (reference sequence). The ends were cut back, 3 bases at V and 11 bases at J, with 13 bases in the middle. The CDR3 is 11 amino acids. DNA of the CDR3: TGTGCCTGGAGGCCGGCAGCGATGGCTTTCTTT. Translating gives CAWRPAAMAFF.

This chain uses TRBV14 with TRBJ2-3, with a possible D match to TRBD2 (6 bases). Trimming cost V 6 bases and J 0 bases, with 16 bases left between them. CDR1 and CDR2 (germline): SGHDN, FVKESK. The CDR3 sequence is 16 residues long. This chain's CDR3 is CASSRPGRESTDTQYF. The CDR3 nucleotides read TGTGCCAGCAGTCGCCCAGGACGGGAGAGCACAGATACGCAGTATTTT.

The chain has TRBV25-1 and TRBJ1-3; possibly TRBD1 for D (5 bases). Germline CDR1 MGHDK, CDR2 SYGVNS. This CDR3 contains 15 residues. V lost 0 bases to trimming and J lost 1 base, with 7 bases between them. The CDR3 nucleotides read TGTGCCAGCAGTGAATACGGGGGATCTGGAAACACCATATATTTT. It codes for CASSEYGGSGNTIYF.

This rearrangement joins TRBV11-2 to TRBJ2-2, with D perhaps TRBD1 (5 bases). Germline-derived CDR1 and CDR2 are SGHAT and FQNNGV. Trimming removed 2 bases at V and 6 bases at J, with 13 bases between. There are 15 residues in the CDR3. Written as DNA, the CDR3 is TGTGCCAGCAGCTTATTAGGGGTCATTGCCGGGGAGCTGTTTTTT. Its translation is CASSLLGVIAGELFF.

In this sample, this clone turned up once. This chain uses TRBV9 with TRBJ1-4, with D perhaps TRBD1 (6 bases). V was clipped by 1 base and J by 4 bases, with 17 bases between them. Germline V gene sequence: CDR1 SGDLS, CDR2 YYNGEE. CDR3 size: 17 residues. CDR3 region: CASSVSPGGSGNEKLFF. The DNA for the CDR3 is TGTGCCAGCAGCGTAAGCCCGGGGGGCAGTGGTAATGAAAAACTGTTTTTT.

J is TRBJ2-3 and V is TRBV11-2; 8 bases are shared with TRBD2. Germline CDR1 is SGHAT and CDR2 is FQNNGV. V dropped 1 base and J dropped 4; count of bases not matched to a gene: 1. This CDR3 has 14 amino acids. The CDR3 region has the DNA TGTGCCAGCAGCTTAGCGGGAGGGTCAGATACGCAGTATTTT. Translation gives CASSLAGGSDTQYF.

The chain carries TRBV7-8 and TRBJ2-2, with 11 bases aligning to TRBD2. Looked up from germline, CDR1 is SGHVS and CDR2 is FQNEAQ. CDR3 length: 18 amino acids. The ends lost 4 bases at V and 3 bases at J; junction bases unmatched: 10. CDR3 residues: CASSYRPGTSGYTGELFF. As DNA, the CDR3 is TGTGCCAGCAGCTACCGCCCCGGGACTAGCGGCTACACCGGGGAGCTGTTTTTT.

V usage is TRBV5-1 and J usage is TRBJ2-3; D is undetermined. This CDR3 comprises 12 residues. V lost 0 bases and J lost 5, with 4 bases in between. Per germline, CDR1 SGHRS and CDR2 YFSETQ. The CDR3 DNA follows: TGCGCCAGCAGCTTGGTCGGAGATACGCAGTATTTT. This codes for CASSLVGDTQYF.

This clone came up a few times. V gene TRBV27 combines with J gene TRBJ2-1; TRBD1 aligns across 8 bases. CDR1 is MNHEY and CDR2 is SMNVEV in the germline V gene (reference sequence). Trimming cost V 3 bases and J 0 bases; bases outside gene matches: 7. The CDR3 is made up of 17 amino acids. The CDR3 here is CASSFLGQALSYNEQFF. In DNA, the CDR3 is TGTGCCAGCAGTTTCCTGGGACAGGCGCTCTCCTACAATGAGCAGTTCTTC.

CDR3 sequence (DNA): TGTGCCAGCAGCTTAGTTCACCGTGGAGGGACTCCTGGAAGGACTGAAGCTTTCTTT. This codes for CASSLVHRGGTPGRTEAFF. The gene calls are TRBV7-9 and TRBJ1-1; tentative D call: TRBD1 (5 bases). V dropped 1 base and J dropped 5 bases, with 26 bases sitting between them. The CDR3 contains 19 residues. Germline CDR1 reads SEHNR; CDR2 reads FQNEAQ (reference sequence).

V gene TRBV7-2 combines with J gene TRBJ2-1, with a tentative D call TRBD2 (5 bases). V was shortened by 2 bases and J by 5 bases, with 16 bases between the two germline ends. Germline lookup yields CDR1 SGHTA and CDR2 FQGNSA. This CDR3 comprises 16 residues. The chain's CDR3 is CASSLFAGISNNEQFF. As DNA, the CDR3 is TGTGCCAGCAGCTTATTTGCCGGGATTTCTAACAATGAGCAGTTCTTC.

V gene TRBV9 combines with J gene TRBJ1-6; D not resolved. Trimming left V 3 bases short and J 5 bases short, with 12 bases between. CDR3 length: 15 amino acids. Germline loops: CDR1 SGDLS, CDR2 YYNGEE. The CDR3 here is CASSGVGGNNSPLHF. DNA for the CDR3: TGTGCCAGCAGCGGAGTGGGAGGGAATAATTCACCCCTCCACTTT. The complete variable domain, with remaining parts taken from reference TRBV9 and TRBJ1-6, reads DSGVTQTPKHLITATGQRVTLRCSPRSGDLSVYWYQQSLDQGLQFLIQYYNGEERAKGNILERFSAQQFPDLHSELNLSSLELGDSALYFCASSGVGGNNSPLHFGNGTRLTVT.

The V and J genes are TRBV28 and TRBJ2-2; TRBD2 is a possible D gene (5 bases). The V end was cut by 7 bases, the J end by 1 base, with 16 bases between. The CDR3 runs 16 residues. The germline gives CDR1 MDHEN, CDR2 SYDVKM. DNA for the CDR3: TGTGCCAGCACCACGAGGACTTCAGTGAACACCGGGGAGCTGTTTTTT. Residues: CASTTRTSVNTGELFF.

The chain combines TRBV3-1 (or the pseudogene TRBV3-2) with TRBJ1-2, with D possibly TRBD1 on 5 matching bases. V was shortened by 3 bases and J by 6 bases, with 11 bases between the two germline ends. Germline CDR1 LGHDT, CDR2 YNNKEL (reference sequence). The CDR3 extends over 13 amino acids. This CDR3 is CASSQSGMDGYTF. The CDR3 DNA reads TGTGCCAGCAGCCAGTCAGGGATGGATGGCTACACCTTC.

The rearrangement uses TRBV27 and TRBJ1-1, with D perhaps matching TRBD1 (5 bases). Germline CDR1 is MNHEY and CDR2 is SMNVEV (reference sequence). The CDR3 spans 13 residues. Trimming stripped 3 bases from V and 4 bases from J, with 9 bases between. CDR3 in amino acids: CASSFLDSTEAFF. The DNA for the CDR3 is TGTGCCAGCAGTTTCCTAGACAGCACTGAAGCTTTCTTT.

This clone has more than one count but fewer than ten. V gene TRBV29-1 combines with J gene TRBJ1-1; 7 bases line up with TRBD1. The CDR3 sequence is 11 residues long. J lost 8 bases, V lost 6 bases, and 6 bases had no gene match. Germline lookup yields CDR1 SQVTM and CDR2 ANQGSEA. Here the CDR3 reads CSVPSTGEAFF. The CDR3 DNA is TGCAGCGTACCCTCGACAGGGGAAGCTTTCTTT.

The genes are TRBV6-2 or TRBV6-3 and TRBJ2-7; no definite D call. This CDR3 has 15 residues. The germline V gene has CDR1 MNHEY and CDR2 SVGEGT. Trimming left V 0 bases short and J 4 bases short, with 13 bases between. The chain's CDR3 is CASSYSVDWVYEQYF. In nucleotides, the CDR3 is TGTGCCAGCAGTTACTCAGTCGACTGGGTTTACGAGCAGTACTTC.

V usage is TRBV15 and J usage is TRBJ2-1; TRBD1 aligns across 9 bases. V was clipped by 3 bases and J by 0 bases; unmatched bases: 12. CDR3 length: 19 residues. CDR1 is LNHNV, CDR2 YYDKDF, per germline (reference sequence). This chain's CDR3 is CATSSDRDRAGSSYNEQFF. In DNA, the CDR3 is TGTGCCACCAGCAGCGACCGGGACAGGGCTGGGAGCTCCTACAATGAGCAGTTCTTC.